This record concerns one T cell receptor (beta chain) sequence. The assay was immunoSEQ multiplex PCR, and TCRdb's table has in-frame clones only and misses some. In the table there are approximately 2.3 million clones, approximately 95% of which are singletons. These data originate in a study of shared clonotypes between healthy human individuals. Study-wide background: Each donor contributed plates that comprised three CD4 naive, three CD4 memory, two CD8 naive and one CD8 memory.

J lost 4 bases, V lost 2 bases, and 7 bases had no gene match. Germline V gene lookup returns CDR1 SGHRS and CDR2 YFSETQ. The CDR3 sequence is 15 residues long. The chain couples TRBV5-1 to TRBJ2-5, with 8 bases matching TRBD2. The sample was naive CD4+ T cells from PBMCs. The subset is: CD45RA+ positively selected. This TCR came from a man aged 18 to 30 in good health. Some clones in this sample may be carry-over from other donors' samples. The CDR3 DNA reads as TGCGCCAGCAGCTTAGGTCGGGAGGGTCGAGAGACCCAGTACTTC. This encodes CASSLGREGRETQYF.